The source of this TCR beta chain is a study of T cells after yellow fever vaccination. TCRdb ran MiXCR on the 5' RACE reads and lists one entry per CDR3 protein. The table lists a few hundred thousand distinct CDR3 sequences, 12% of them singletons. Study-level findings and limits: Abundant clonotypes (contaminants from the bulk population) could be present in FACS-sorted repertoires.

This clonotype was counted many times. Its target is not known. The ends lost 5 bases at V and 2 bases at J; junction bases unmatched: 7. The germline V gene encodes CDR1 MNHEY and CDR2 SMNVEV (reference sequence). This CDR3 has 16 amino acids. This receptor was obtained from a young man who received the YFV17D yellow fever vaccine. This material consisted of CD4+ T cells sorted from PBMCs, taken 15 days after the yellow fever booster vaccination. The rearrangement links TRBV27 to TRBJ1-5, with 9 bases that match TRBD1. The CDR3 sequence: CASSATGGYGNQPQHF. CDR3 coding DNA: TGTGCCAGCAGTGCGACAGGGGGGTACGGCAATCAGCCCCAGCATTTT.